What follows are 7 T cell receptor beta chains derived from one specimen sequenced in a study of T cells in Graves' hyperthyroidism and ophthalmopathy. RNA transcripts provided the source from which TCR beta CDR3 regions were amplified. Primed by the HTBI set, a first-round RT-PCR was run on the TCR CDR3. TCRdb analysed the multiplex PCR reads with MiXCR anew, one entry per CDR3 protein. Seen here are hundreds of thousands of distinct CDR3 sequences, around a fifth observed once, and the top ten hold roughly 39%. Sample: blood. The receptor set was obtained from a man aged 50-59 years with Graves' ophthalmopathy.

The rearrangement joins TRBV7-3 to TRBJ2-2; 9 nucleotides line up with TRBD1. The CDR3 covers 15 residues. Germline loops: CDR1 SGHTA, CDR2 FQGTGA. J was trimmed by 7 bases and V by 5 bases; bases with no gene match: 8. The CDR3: CASSPYRGLGGELFF. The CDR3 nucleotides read TGTGCCAGCAGCCCCTACAGGGGGCTAGGCGGGGAGCTGTTTTTT.

CDR3 nucleotide sequence: TGTGCCAGCAGTGACACGGGACTTCCGAACACTGAAGCTTTCTTT. Its protein product is CASSDTGLPNTEAFF. The V gene is TRBV6-4, the J gene TRBJ1-1, with D maybe TRBD1 (5 bases). Trimming took off 2 bases at V and 1 base at J, with 11 bases between the two ends. The germline V gene has CDR1 MRHNA and CDR2 SNTAGT. This CDR3 region has 15 residues.

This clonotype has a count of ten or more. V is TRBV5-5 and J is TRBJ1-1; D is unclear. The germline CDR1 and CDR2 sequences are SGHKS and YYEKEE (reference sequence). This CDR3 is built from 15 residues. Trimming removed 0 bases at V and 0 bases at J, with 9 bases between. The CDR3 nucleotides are TGTGCCAGCAGCTTGGATGGGAACATGAACACTGAAGCTTTCTTT. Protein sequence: CASSLDGNMNTEAFF.

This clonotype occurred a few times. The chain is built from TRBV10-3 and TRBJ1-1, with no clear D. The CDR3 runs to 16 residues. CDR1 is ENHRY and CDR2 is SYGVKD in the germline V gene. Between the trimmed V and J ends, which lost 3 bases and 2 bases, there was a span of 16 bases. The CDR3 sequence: CAISDSLAGRNTEAFF. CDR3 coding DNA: TGTGCCATCAGTGACTCTTTGGCAGGTCGTAACACTGAAGCTTTCTTT.

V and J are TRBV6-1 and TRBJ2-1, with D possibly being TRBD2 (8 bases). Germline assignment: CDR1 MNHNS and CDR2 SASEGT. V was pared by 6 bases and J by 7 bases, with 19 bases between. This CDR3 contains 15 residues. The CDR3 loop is CASSLGRGHVNEQFF. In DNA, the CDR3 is TGTGCCAGCAGCCTCGGGAGGGGGCATGTGAATGAGCAGTTCTTC.

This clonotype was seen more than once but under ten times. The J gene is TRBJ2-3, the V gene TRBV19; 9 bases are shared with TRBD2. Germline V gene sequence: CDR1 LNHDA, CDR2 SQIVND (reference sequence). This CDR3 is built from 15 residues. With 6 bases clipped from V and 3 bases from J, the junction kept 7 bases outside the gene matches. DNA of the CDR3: TGTGCCAGTAGCAAACTAGCGGGTAGGACAGATACGCAGTATTTT. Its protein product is CASSKLAGRTDTQYF.

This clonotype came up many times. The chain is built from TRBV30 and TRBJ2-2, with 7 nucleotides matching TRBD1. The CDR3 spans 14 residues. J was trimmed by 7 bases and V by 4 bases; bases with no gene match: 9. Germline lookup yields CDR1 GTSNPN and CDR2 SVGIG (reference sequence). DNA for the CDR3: TGTGCCTGGACAAGGGGGCTTTTCGGCGGGGAGCTGTTTTTT. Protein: CAWTRGLFGGELFF. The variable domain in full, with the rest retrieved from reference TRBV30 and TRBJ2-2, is SQTIHQWPATLVQPVGSPLSLECTVEGTSNPNLYWYRQAAGRGLQLLFYSVGIGQISSEVPQNLSASRPQDRQFILSSKKLLLSDSGFYLCAWTRGLFGGELFFGEGSRLTVL.